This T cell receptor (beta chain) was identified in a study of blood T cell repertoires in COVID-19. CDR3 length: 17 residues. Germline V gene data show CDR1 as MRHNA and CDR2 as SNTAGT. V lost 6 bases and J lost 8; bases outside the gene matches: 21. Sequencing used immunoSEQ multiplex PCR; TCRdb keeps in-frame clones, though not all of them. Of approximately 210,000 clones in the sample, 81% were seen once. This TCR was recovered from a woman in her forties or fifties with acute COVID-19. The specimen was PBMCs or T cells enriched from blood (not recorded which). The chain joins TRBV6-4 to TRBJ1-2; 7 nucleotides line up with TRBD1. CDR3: CASSESNGPGQVFGYTF. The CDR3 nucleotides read TGTGCCAGCAGCGAGAGCAACGGACCCGGACAGGTCTTCGGCTACACCTTC.